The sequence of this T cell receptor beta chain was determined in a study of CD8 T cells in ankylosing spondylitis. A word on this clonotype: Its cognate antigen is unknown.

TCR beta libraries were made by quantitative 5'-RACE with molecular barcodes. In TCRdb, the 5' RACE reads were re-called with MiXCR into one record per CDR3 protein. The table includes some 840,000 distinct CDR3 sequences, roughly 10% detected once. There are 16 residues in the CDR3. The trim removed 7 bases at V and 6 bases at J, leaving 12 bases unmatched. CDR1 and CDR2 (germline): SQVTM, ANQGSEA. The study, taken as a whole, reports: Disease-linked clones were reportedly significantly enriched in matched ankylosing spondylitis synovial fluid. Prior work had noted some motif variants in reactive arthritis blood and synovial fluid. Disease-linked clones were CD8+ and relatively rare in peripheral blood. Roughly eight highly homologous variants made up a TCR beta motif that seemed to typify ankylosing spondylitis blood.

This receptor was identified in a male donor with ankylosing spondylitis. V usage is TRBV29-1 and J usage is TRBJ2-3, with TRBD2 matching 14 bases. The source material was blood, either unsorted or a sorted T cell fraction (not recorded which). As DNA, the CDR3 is TGCAGCGCCCGACTAGCGGGAGGGCCTGGGACGGATACGCAGTATTTT. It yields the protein CSARLAGGPGTDTQYF.